This T cell receptor beta chain is from a study of cytomegalovirus exposure and HLA in healthy donors. Overall study context: In terms of ancestry, the Caucasian-associated cluster contained 75% to 85% of the roughly 400 genotyped donors. Study-wide points: Later analysis demonstrated an association between a missense DCLRE1C variant and TCR beta V- and J-gene trimming. Excluded: some indistinguishable V segments such as TRBV6-2 and TRBV6-3. In an earlier analysis, about 87% or about 30%: the productive usage of most TCR beta V segments.

Primers for the PCR totalled 60 Vbeta and 13 Jbeta. Profiled with immunoSEQ multiplex PCR; TCRdb holds only in-frame clones, not every one. This sample has some 110,000 clones, with roughly 70% found just once. This CDR3 comprises 16 residues. In germline, CDR1 is MDHEN, CDR2 SYDVKM. Trimming at V came to 8 bases and at J to 1 base, leaving 12 bases not matched to a gene. As for this clone: Antigen unknown.

The sequencing sample was made of PBMCs. The chain combines TRBV28 with TRBJ2-7; 9 bases map to TRBD1. The origin of this receptor is a male donor in good health and CMV-seropositive. CDR3 sequence (DNA): TGTGCCAGCTCTCCGCCCGGGACAGGGATGTCCTACGAGCAGTACTTC. It is translated as CASSPPGTGMSYEQYF.